The 4 T cell receptor beta chains presented below share a single source sample, sequenced in a study of T cell repertoires in cytomegalovirus infection. TCRdb re-analysed the reads in MiXCR, keeping a single row per CDR3 protein. The table includes 500,000 to 600,000 distinct CDR3 sequences, approximately 16% detected once. The specimen was CD8+ T cells from PBMCs. The source is a human donor in good health (CMV status not recorded). Some clones in this sample may be carry-over from other donors' samples.

This clonotype was seen ten or more times. V usage is TRBV6-2 or TRBV6-3 and J usage is TRBJ2-4; 8 bases agree with TRBD2. CDR1 is MNHEY, CDR2 SVGEGT, per germline. The V segment lost 3 bases and the J segment 2 bases; nucleotides outside the gene matches: 3. The CDR3 loop spans 15 amino acids. CDR3 nucleotides: TGTGCCAGCAGTTATAAGCGGGAGTCCAAAAACATTCAGTACTTC. Its translation: CASSYKRESKNIQYF.

CDR3 nucleotide sequence: TGTGCCAGCAGAGATGACAGGGGGTCGAACACCGGGGAGCTGTTTTTT. This translates into CASRDDRGSNTGELFF. The J gene is TRBJ2-2, the V gene TRBV9, with 9 positions matching TRBD1. The CDR3 loop spans 16 amino acids. The ends lost 5 bases at V and 0 bases at J; junction bases unmatched: 5. Germline CDR1 SGDLS, CDR2 YYNGEE.

The V and J genes are TRBV29-1 and TRBJ1-3; D is uncertain. V was pared by 3 bases and J by 0 bases, with 15 bases between. Germline V gives CDR1 SQVTM, CDR2 ANQGSEA. The CDR3 runs to 16 residues. The CDR3 loop reads CSVEAPQATSGNTIYF. CDR3 bases: TGCAGCGTTGAGGCCCCCCAGGCCACCTCTGGAAACACCATATATTTT. The full variable domain, with the rest looked up from reference TRBV29-1 and TRBJ1-3, is SAVISQKPSRDICQRGTSLTIQCQVDSQVTMMFWYRQQPGQSLTLIATANQGSEATYESGFVIDKFPISRPNLTFSTLTVSNMSPEDSSIYLCSVEAPQATSGNTIYFGEGSWLTVV.

This clonotype was observed many times. The CDR3 bases are TGTGCCAGCATCCCCGGGACTAGCGGGAAAGCTGAGCAGTTCTTC. This gives the protein CASIPGTSGKAEQFF. This chain links TRBV25-1 with TRBJ2-1; 13 nucleotides match TRBD2. With V trimmed by 7 bases and J by 9 bases, 9 bases remained unmatched. The length of the CDR3 is 15 residues. Per the germline V gene, CDR1 is MGHDK and CDR2 is SYGVNS.